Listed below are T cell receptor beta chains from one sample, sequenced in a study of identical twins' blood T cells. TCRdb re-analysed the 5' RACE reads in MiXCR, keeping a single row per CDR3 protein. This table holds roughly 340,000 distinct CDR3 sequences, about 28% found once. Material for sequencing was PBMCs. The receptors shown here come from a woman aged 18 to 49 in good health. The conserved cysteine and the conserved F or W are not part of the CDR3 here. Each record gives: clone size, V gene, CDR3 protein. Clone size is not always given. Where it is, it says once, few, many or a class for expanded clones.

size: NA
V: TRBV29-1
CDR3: SVGFASPRGGSSYNEQF

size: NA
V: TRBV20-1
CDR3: SATPPGVYGYT

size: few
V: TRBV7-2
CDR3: ASSLSMTNTGELF

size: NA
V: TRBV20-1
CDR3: SARDPHPNEKLF

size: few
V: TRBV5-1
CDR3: ASSPRDGGNTIY

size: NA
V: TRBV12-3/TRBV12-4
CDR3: ASNPYSGRATDKQY

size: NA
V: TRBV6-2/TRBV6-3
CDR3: ASSYDRGHPIDTESF

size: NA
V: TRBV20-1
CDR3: SARAQIKTGMVGTDTQY

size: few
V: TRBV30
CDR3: AWTGTSAFPGELF

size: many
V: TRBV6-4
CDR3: ASSETSGTDTQY

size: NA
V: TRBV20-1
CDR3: SVSEHFRGELF

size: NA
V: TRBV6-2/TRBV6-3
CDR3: ASSIRTHIYGYT

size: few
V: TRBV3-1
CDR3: ASSPRRGRSTDTQY

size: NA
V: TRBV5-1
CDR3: ASSDYTGPRTNSPLH

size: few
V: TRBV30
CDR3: AWSLGIHTDTQY

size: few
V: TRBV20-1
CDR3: SARGSGINEQF

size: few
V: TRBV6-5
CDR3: ASRKRRDGNQPQH

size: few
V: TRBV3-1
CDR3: ASSHWTHTGELF

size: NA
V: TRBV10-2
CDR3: ASSERPTSPGGADTQY

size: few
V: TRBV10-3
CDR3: AISGHLASYEQY

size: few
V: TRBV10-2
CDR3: ASRALAGGTNTGELF

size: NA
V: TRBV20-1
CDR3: SAPSFTGNTIY

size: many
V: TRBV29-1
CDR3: SVGQAIDYGYT

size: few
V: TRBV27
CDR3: ASSPLWNPNLARRTEAF

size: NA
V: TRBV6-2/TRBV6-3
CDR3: DSSLARNQPQH

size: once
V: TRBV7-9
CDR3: ASGSLWGTQY

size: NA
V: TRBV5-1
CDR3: ASSLAVSGELF

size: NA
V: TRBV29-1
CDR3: SVEETLTSGGNLSYEQY

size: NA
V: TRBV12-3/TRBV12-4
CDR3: ASSLNQSPWRGAF

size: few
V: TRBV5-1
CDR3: ASSRTAPMNTEAF

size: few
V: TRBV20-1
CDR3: SAFQLDGYNEQF

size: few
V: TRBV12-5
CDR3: ASGPGRSYNSPLH

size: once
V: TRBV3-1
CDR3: ASSQDKMPQY

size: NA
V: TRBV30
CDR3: AWSPLLGGNTIY

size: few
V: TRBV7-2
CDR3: ASSFEGAGGNTIY

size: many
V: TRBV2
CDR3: ASRLESTDTQY

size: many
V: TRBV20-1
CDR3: SARALRSVSTTDTQY

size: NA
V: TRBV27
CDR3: ASRVGGTTYNEQF

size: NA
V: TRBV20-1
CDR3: SASGNIGNTIY

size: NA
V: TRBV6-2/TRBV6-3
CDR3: ASSYYVNEQF

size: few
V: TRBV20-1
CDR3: SARHPWLTSYNEQF

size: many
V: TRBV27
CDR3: ASASAGELF